The present T cell receptor (beta chain) was sequenced within a study of circulating CD8 cells and anti-PD-1 response in melanoma. Study at large: Seven of 13 melanoma patients received first-line anti-PD-1 therapy. Study observations and caveats: PD-1 and DPOS subsets showed similar, higher clonality than DNEG.

V dropped 2 bases and J dropped 6 bases, with 5 bases sitting between them. Germline assignment: CDR1 MGHDK and CDR2 SYGVNS. The CDR3 loop spans 13 amino acids. Live CD3+CD8+TCRalphabeta+ cells were sorted into four subsets by PD-1 and/or TIGIT. Each library started from roughly 16 ng of total RNA using the QIAseq Immune Repertoire TCR panel. From the reads, TCRdb called clonotypes with MiXCR, one entry per CDR3 protein. The table shows 250 to 300 distinct CDR3 sequences, with roughly 12% occurring only once. This clonotype is judged large (0.1 to 1%). Its antigen is unidentified. This receptor was taken from a human donor with melanoma. The input for sequencing was CD8+ T cells from PBMCs, taken at baseline or after one month of anti-PD-1 therapy (not recorded which). The chain joins TRBV25-1 to TRBJ1-6, with unresolved D. CDR3 region: CASSEKGNSPLHF. In DNA, the CDR3 is TGTGCCAGCAGTGAAAAGGGTAATTCACCCCTCCACTTT.